Listed below are T cell receptor beta chains from one sample, sequenced in a study of control samples from healthy donors and cancer patients. Generated by immunoSEQ multiplex PCR, the TCRdb table keeps only in-frame clones and is missing some. Of roughly 150,000 clones in the sample, 80% to 95% were seen once. Sequenced material: blood. The source of these receptors is a woman in her thirties in good health. Both conserved end residues are part of each CDR3. The D gene is left open where the match is weak. Clone size appears in some rows only: once, few, many, or a class for an expanded clone.

TRBV15	NA	TRBJ2-1	TRBD2	TGTGCCACCAGCAGAGAGCGGCTAGCGGGCAACAATGAGCAGTTCTTC	CATSRERLAGNNEQFF
TRBV9	NA	TRBJ2-3	NA	TGTGCCAGCAGCGTATTCGGGGAGCCAGATACGCAGTATTTT	CASSVFGEPDTQYF
TRBV19	NA	TRBJ2-4	TRBD1	TGTGCCAGCGGACAGGGGCAACTAGCCAAAAACATTCAGTACTTC	CASGQGQLAKNIQYF
TRBV29-1	NA	TRBJ2-5	TRBD2	TGCAGCGGTCGGTCGGGGGGGGAGACCCAGTACTTC	CSGRSGGETQYF
TRBV7-9	NA	TRBJ2-3	TRBD1	TGTGCCAGCAGCCCAGGACAGGGTCCAGATACGCAGTATTTT	CASSPGQGPDTQYF
TRBV6-5	NA	TRBJ2-2	NA	TGTGCCAGCAGCAACCAAGGGGGAACCGGGGAGCTGTTTTTT	CASSNQGGTGELFF
TRBV7-2	NA	TRBJ1-2	NA	TGTGCCAGCAGCTTAAGTCGGGGCCAGGGTAATTCTGGCTACACCTTC	CASSLSRGQGNSGYTF
TRBV7-2	NA	TRBJ2-7	TRBD1	TGTGCCAGCAGCCCCGGACAGGGTTACGAGCAGTACTTC	CASSPGQGYEQYF
TRBV4-1	NA	TRBJ2-1	NA	TGCGCCAGCAGCCGCGCCGGGTCAAGGGGCTACAATGAGCAGTTCTTC	CASSRAGSRGYNEQFF
TRBV30	NA	TRBJ1-1	NA	TGTGCCTGGAGGGGAGGGGGGAACACTGAAGCTTTCTTT	CAWRGGGNTEAFF
TRBV10-3	NA	TRBJ2-1	TRBD2	TGTGCCATCAGTGAGTCTCTAGCGGGAGGGGCCTACAATGAGCAGTTCTTC	CAISESLAGGAYNEQFF
TRBV2	NA	TRBJ2-2	NA	TGTGCCAGCAGTGCCCGGACCCATACCGGGGAGCTGTTTTTT	CASSARTHTGELFF
TRBV6-6	NA	TRBJ1-5	NA	TGTGCCAGCAGGCAGAATCAGCCCCAGCATTTT	CASRQNQPQHF
TRBV14	NA	TRBJ2-7	NA	TGTGCCAGCAGCCAAATCGGGGTAGTACGCGAGCAGTACTTC	CASSQIGVVREQYF
TRBV30	NA	TRBJ2-1	NA	TGTGCCTGGAGTGTAAGGCTAGAAGTAAGGTTCTTC	CAWSVRLEVRFF
TRBV27	NA	TRBJ2-1	TRBD2	TGTGCCAGCAGTTTTCGGGCTAGCGGGCTCAGCTCCTACAATGAGCAGTTCTTC	CASSFRASGLSSYNEQFF
TRBV30	NA	TRBJ1-3	NA	TGTGCCTGGAGTGTGGACGATCGGGGAGCAGGAAACACCATATATTTT	CAWSVDDRGAGNTIYF
TRBV29-1	NA	TRBJ2-7	NA	TGCAGCGTTGCCCAGGGATGGTCCTACGAGCAGTACTTC	CSVAQGWSYEQYF
TRBV6-5	NA	TRBJ2-7	NA	TGTGCCAGCAGTTATATACCGTACGAGCAGTACTTC	CASSYIPYEQYF
TRBV10-3	NA	TRBJ2-5	NA	TGTGCCATCGGTGACAGTGGAGGGGGCCAAGAGACCCAGTACTTC	CAIGDSGGGQETQYF
TRBV29-1	NA	TRBJ2-7	TRBD2	TGCAGCGTTGAGGGGGGACTAGCGGGACGGGGCGGGCAGTACTTC	CSVEGGLAGRGGQYF
TRBV9	NA	TRBJ2-2	NA	TGTGCCAGCAGCGTACATCGGGAAGGGTTATCCGGGGAGCTGTTTTTT	CASSVHREGLSGELFF
TRBV7-2	NA	TRBJ1-6	NA	TGTGCCAGCAGCTCCTCCAGGGATTCACCCCTCCACTTT	CASSSSRDSPLHF
TRBV5-1	once	TRBJ2-7	TRBD2	TGCGCCAGCAGCCTCACCGGGACTAGCTCCTACGAGCAGTACTTC	CASSLTGTSSYEQYF
TRBV28	NA	TRBJ2-7	TRBD2	TGTGCCAGCAGTTTGGCGGGAGACTCCTACGAGCAGTACTTC	CASSLAGDSYEQYF
TRBV12-3/TRBV12-4	NA	TRBJ2-4	NA	TGTGCCAGCACCGATGGGTGGGATCAGTACTTC	CASTDGWDQYF
TRBV2	NA	TRBJ2-2	NA	TGTGCCAGCAGTCGGGACAACACCGGGGAGCTGTTTTTT	CASSRDNTGELFF
TRBV28	NA	TRBJ2-1	TRBD1	TGTGCCAGCAGTTTACGACAGGGCCATGAGCAGTTCTTC	CASSLRQGHEQFF
TRBV5-1	NA	TRBJ2-3	TRBD2	TGCGCCAGCAGCTTGTTTCAAGGGCTGGGGCTTTCTCTAGCGGCGGGGGAAGATACGCAGTATTTT	CASSLFQGLGLSLAAGEDTQYF
TRBV7-9	NA	TRBJ2-1	NA	TGTGCCAGCCCCCGCACAGGTCGCGATGAGCAGTTCTTC	CASPRTGRDEQFF
TRBV7-9	NA	TRBJ1-1	NA	TGTGCCAGCAGCTTAGTAGGGTCAGATGCTGAAGCTTTCTTT	CASSLVGSDAEAFF
TRBV2	NA	TRBJ2-1	TRBD2	TGTGCCAGCAGTGATCGGACTAGCGGCTACAATGAGCAGTTCTTC	CASSDRTSGYNEQFF
TRBV3-1/TRBV3-2	NA	TRBJ2-7	NA	TGTGCCAGCAGCCCTCGTCAGGGCCTCCTTCGGGGGGAGCAGTACTTC	CASSPRQGLLRGEQYF
TRBV9	NA	TRBJ2-1	TRBD1	TGTGCCAGCAGCGTAGTGACAGGGCAGGAGGAGCAGTTCTTC	CASSVVTGQEEQFF
TRBV7-2	NA	TRBJ2-2	NA	TGTGCCAGCAGGGTTAGTAGCGCCTCGAACACCGGGGAGCTGTTTTTT	CASRVSSASNTGELFF
TRBV5-1	NA	TRBJ2-7	NA	TGCGCCAGCAGCACCGGACAGCCAACGAACGAGCAGTACTTC	CASSTGQPTNEQYF
TRBV6-4	NA	TRBJ2-6	TRBD1	TGTGCCAGCAGTGGGACAGGGGGCGCTGGGGCCAACGTCCTGACTTTC	CASSGTGGAGANVLTF
TRBV28	NA	TRBJ2-2	TRBD1	TGTGCCACCCTCCGGGACAGGGTGTTAACGGGCGGGGAGCTGTTTTTT	CATLRDRVLTGGELFF
TRBV7-6	NA	TRBJ2-3	NA	TGTGCCAGCAGCCCCGGGGGCCCGGGCACAGATACGCAGTATTTT	CASSPGGPGTDTQYF
TRBV18	NA	TRBJ2-3	NA	TGTGCCAGCTCACCGGGGAGATTCCCAGATACGCAGTATTTT	CASSPGRFPDTQYF
TRBV24-1	NA	TRBJ1-2	NA	TGTGCCACCAGTGATCCAGGGGACTATGGCTACACCTTC	CATSDPGDYGYTF
TRBV6-2/TRBV6-3	NA	TRBJ2-7	NA	TGTGCCAGCAGTTACCGGGACACAACCTACGAGCAGTACTTC	CASSYRDTTYEQYF
TRBV4-2	NA	TRBJ2-6	NA	TGTGCCAGCAGCCAAGGTTCCAGTCAGTCTGGGGCCAACGTCCTGACTTTC	CASSQGSSQSGANVLTF
TRBV6-6	once	TRBJ2-3	NA	TGTGCCAGCAGTTACTCGATGGGGGATACGCAGTATTTT	CASSYSMGDTQYF
TRBV15	NA	TRBJ2-1	TRBD2	TGTGCCACCAGCACAACCCTTTCTAGCGGGAGGTACAATGAGCAGTTCTTC	CATSTTLSSGRYNEQFF